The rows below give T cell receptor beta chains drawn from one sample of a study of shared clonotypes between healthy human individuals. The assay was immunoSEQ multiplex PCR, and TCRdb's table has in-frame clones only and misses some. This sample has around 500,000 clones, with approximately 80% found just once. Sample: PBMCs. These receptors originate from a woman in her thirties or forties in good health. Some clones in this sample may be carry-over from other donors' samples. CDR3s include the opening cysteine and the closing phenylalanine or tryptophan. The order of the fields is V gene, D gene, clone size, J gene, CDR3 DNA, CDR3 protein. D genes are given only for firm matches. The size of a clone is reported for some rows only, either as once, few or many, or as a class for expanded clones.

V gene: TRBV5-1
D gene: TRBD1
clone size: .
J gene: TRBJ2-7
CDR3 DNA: TGCGCCAGCAGCCAAGGGACAGTCTACAAGCAGTACTTC
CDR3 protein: CASSQGTVYKQYF

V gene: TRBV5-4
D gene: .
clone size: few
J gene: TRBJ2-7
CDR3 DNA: TGTGCCAGCAGCCTGGACGGCGTTCGTCACGAGCAGTACTTC
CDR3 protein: CASSLDGVRHEQYF

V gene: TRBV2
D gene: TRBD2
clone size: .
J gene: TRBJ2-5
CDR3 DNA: TGTGCCAGCGGGGCGGACAGCCGGACTAGCGGGAGGGTCCAAGAGACCCAGTACTTC
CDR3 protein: CASGADSRTSGRVQETQYF

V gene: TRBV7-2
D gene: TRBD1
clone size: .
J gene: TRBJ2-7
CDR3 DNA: TGTGCCAGCAGCCCTGTTTCGGGACAGGGCCGTAGTTGGTCCTACGAGCAGTACTTC
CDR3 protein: CASSPVSGQGRSWSYEQYF

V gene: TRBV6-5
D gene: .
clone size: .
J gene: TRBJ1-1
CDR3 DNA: TGTGCCAGCAGTTACTCACCGGACACTGAAGCTTTCTTT
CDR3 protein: CASSYSPDTEAFF

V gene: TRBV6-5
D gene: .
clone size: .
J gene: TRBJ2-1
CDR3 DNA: TGTGCCAGCAGTTACTCGATCGAAAGGCGCAATGAGCAGTTCTTC
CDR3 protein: CASSYSIERRNEQFF

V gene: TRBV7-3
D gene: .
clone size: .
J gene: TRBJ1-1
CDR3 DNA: TGTGCCAGCAGCTTATACCAGAACACTGAAGCTTTCTTT
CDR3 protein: CASSLYQNTEAFF

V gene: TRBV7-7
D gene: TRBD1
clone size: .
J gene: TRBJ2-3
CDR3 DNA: TGTGCTAGCAGCATGACAGGGTACGAGACAGATACGCAGTATTTT
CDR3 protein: CASSMTGYETDTQYF

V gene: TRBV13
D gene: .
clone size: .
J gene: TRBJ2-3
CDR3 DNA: TGTGCCAGCAGCCCAATGAGCGATACGCAGTATTTT
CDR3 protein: CASSPMSDTQYF

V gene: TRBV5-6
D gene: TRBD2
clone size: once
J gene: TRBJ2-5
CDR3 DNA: TGTGCCAGCAGCGCATTGCTAGCGGGAGGGAAAGAGACCCAGTACTTC
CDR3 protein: CASSALLAGGKETQYF

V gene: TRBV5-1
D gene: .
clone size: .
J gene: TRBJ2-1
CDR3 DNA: TGCGCCAGCACCGGAGACGGCCGGTACAATGAGCAGTTCTTC
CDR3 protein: CASTGDGRYNEQFF

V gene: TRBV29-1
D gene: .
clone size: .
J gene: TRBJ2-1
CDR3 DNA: TGCAGCGCGCGCCCGGGGGCCGGGGCTTACAATGAGCAGTTCTTC
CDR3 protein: CSARPGAGAYNEQFF

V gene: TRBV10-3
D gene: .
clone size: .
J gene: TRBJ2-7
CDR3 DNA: TGTGCCATCAGTGAGTCGACACGGTACGAGCAGTACTTC
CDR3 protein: CAISESTRYEQYF

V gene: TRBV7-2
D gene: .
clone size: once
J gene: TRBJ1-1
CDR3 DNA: TGTGCCAGCAGCTGGCGACGGGGCTCTGTAAAAGCTTTCTTT
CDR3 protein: CASSWRRGSVKAFF

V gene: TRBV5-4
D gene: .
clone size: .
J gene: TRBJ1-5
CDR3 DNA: TGTGCCAGCAGTCCAGGCGGCCAGCCCCAGCATTTT
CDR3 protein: CASSPGGQPQHF

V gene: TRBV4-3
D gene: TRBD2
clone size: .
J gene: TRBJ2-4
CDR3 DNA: TGCGCCAGCAGCCCACCCAGGACTAGCGGGAGGGTGTCCAAAAACATTCAGTACTTC
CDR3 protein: CASSPPRTSGRVSKNIQYF

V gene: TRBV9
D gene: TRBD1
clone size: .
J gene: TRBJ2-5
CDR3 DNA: TGTGCCAGCAGCGTAGACGGACAGGGTCCAGAGACCCAGTACTTC
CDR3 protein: CASSVDGQGPETQYF

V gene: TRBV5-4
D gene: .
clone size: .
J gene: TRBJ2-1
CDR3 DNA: TGTGCCAGCAGCTTGGGAGGGGCGTCCTACAATGAGCAGTTCTTC
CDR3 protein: CASSLGGASYNEQFF

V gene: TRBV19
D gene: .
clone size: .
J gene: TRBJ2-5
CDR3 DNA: TGTGCCAGCAACCCGGGGGCACTGTATCAAGAGACCCAGTACTTC
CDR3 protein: CASNPGALYQETQYF

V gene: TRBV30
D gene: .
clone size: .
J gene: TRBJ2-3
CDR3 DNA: TGTGCCTGGAGTAGTAGGGATACGCAGTATTTT
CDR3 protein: CAWSSRDTQYF

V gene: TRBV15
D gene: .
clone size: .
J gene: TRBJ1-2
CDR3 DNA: TGTGCCACCAGCAGAGACAGCTATGGCTACACCTTC
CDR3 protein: CATSRDSYGYTF

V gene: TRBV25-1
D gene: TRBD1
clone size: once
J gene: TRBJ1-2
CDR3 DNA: TGTGCCAGCAGTGACCGCGACAGGGCTGTCGGCTACACCTTC
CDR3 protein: CASSDRDRAVGYTF

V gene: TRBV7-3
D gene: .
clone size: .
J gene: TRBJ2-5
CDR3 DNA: TGTGCCAGCAGCCCCTCTGGGATCCAAGAGACCCAGTACTTC
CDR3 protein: CASSPSGIQETQYF

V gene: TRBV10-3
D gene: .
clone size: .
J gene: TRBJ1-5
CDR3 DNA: TGTGCCATCAGCGGGGGTAGGGATAGCAATCAGCCCCAGCATTTT
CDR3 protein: CAISGGRDSNQPQHF

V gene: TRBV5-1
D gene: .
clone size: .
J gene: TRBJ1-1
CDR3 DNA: TGCGCCAGCAGCTTGGTAGGGTTCGAAGCTTTCTTT
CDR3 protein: CASSLVGFEAFF

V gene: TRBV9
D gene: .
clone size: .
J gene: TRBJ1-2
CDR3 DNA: TGTGCCAGCAGCGTAGGGGGCCCGGCACCTGGCTATGGCTACACCTTC
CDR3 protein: CASSVGGPAPGYGYTF

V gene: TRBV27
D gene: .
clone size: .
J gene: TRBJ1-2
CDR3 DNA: TGTGCCAGCAGCCTACTTGGTGGCACTAACTATGGCTACACCTTC
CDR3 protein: CASSLLGGTNYGYTF

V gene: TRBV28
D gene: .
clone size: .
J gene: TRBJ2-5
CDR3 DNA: TGTGCCAGCAGGATTCAGGGTTCCGAGACCCAGTACTTC
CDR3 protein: CASRIQGSETQYF

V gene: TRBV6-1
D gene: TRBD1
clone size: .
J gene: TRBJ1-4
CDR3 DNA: TGTGCCAGCAGTGAAGGCGGGACAGGGGTCGAAAAACTGTTTTTT
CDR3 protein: CASSEGGTGVEKLFF

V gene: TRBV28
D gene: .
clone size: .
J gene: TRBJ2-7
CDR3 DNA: TGTGCCAGCAGCATAAACAGGGACGACTACGAGCAGTACTTC
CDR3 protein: CASSINRDDYEQYF

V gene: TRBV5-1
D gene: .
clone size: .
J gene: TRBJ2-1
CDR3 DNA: TGCGCCAGCAGCAGCCGACCCGACCTACTATACAATGAGCAGTTCTTC
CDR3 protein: CASSSRPDLLYNEQFF

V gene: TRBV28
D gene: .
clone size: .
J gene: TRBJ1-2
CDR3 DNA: TGTGCCAGCAGTTTAAGGACACCCACTAACTATGGCTACACCTTC
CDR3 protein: CASSLRTPTNYGYTF

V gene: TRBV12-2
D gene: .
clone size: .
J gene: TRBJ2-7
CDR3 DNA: TGTGCAAGTCGCTTGACGGGCGGCGAGCAGTACTTC
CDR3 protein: CASRLTGGEQYF

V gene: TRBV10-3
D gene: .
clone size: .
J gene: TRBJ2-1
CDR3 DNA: TGTGCCATCAGCGACAGTACCTACAATGAGCAGTTCTTC
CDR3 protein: CAISDSTYNEQFF

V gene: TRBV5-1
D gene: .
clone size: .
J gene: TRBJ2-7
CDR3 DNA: TGCGCCAGCAGCGCCCGAGGAGATGGCGAGCAGTACTTC
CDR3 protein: CASSARGDGEQYF

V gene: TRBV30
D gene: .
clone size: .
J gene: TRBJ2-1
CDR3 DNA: TGTGCCTGGAGAGGGGGCAATGAGCAGTTCTTC
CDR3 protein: CAWRGGNEQFF

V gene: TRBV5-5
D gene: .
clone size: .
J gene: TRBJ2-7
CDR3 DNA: TGTGCCAGCAGCTTGGTAGGCGACAGACTCTACGAGCAGTACTTC
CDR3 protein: CASSLVGDRLYEQYF

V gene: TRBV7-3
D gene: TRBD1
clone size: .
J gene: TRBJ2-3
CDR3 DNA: TGTGCCAGCAGCTCGACAGGGATATTCACAGATACGCAGTATTTT
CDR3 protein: CASSSTGIFTDTQYF

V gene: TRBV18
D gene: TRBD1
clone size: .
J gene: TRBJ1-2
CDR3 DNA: TGTGCCAGCTCACCTCTTGGACAGGGAGCTAACTATGGCTACACCTTC
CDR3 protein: CASSPLGQGANYGYTF

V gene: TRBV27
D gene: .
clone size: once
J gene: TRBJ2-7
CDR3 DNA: TGTGCCAGCAGTTTGTCTCGGGCTAGCGACCTCTACGAGCAGTACTTC
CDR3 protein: CASSLSRASDLYEQYF

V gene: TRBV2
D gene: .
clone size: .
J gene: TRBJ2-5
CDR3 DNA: TGTGCCAGCAGTGCCGGGCCGCACCAAGAGACCCAGTACTTC
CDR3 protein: CASSAGPHQETQYF

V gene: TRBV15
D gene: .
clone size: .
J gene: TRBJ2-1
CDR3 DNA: TGTGCCACCAGCAGAGATTTGGCGGGTGGACGGGTCTTC
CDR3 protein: CATSRDLAGGRVF

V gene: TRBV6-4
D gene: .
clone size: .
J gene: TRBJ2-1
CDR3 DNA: TGTGCCAGCAGTGACGACTCGCGGGGGCCCTACAATGAGCAGTTCTTC
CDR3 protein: CASSDDSRGPYNEQFF

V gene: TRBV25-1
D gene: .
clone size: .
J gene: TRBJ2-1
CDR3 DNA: TGTGCCAGCACTTCCTACAATGAGCAGTTCTTC
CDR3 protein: CASTSYNEQFF

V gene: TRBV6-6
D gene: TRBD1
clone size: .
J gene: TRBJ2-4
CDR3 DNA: TGTGCCAGCAACAGAGGCAGGGGGCTTGGAAACATTCAGTACTTC
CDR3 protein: CASNRGRGLGNIQYF

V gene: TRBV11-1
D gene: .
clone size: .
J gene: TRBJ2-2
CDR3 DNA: TGTGCCAGCAGCCAAGATCACGGGAGTACCGGGGAGCTGTTTTTT
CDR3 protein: CASSQDHGSTGELFF

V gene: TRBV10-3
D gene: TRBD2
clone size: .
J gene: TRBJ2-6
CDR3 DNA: TGTGCCACGGGAGGTTCTGGGGCCAACGTCCTGACTTTC
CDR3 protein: CATGGSGANVLTF

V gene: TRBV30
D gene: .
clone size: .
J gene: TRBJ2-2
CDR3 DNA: TGTGCCTGGAACCGGGTTCTAACTATGGGGATGAACACCGGGGAGCTGTTTTTT
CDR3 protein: CAWNRVLTMGMNTGELFF

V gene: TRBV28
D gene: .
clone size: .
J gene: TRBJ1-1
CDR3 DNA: TGTGCCAGCAGTTTACTCAACAGGGCGAACACTGAAGCTTTCTTT
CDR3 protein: CASSLLNRANTEAFF

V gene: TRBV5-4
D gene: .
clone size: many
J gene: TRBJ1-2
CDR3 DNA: TGTGCCAGCAGCACCGGAGTATATGGCTACACCTTC
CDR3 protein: CASSTGVYGYTF

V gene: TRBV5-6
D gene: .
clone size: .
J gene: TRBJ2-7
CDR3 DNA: TGTGCCAGCAGCTTCTCTGAGAGCTCCTACGAGCAGTACTTC
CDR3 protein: CASSFSESSYEQYF

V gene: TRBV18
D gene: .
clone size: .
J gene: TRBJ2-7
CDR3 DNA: TGTGCCAGCTCACCACAAGACGGACGGTTTTTCTACGAGCAGTACTTC
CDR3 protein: CASSPQDGRFFYEQYF

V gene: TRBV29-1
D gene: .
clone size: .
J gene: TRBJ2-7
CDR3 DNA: TGCAGCGCTCGCACTACGTTCTCCTACGAGCAGTACTTC
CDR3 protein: CSARTTFSYEQYF

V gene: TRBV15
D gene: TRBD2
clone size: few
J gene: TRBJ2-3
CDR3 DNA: TGTGCCACCAGCTCGAATGCGGGAGAGGTAGATACGCAGTATTTT
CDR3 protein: CATSSNAGEVDTQYF

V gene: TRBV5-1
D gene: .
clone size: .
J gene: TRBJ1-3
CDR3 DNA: TGCGCCAGCAGCTTGGCCGGGGGGATCGCTGGAAACACCATATATTTT
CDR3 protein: CASSLAGGIAGNTIYF

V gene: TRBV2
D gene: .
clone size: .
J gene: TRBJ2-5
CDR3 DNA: TGTGCCAGCACTGCCCAGAACCTCCACCAGACCCAGTACTTC
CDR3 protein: CASTAQNLHQTQYF

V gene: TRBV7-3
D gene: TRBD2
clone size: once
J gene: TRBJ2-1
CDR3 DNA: TGTGCCAGCAGTGACAAAGCGGGAGGGCGGGGCAATGAGCAGTTCTTC
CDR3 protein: CASSDKAGGRGNEQFF

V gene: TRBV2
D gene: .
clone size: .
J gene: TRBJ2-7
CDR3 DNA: TGTGCCAGCTCGGCCCCGGATGCCTACGAGCAGTACTTC
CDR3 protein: CASSAPDAYEQYF

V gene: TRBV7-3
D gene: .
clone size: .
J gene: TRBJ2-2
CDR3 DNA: TGTGCCAGCAGCCTCCTCTCTGGCGGAAACACCGGGGAGCTGTTTTTT
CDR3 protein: CASSLLSGGNTGELFF

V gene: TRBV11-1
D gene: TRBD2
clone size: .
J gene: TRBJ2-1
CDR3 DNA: TGTGCCAGCAGCTTATTCGGGACTAGCGGGAGGGCCGCAGAGCAGTTCTTC
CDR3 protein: CASSLFGTSGRAAEQFF